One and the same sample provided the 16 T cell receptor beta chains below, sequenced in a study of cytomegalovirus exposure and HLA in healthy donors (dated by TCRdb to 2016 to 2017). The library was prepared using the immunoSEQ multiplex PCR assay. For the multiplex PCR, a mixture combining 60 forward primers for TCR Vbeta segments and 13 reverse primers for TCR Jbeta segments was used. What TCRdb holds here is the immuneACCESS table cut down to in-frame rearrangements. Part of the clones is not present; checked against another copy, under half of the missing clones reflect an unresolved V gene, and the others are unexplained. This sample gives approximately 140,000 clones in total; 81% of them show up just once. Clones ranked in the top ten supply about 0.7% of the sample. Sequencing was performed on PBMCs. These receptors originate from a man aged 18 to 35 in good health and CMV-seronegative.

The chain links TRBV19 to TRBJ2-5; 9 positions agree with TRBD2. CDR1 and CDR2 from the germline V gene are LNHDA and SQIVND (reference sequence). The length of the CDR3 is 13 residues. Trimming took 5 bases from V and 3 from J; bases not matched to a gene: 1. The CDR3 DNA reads TGTGCCAGTAGTTCTAGCGGGGAAGAGACCCAGTACTTC. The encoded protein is CASSSSGEETQYF. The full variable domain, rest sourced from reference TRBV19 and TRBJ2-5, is DGGITQSPKYLFRKEGQNVTLSCEQNLNHDAMYWYRQDPGQGLRLIYYSQIVNDFQKGDIAEGYSVSREKKESFPLTVTSAQKNPTAFYLCASSSSGEETQYFGPGTRLLVL.

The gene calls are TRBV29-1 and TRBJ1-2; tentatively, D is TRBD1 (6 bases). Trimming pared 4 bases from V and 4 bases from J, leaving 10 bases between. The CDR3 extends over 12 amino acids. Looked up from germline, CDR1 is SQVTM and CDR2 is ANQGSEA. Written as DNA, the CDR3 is TGCAGCGTTGCGGCAGGGGTCTATGGCTACACCTTC. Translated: CSVAAGVYGYTF. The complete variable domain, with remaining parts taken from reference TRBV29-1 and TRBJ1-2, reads SAVISQKPSRDICQRGTSLTIQCQVDSQVTMMFWYRQQPGQSLTLIATANQGSEATYESGFVIDKFPISRPNLTFSTLTVSNMSPEDSSIYLCSVAAGVYGYTFGSGTRLTVV.

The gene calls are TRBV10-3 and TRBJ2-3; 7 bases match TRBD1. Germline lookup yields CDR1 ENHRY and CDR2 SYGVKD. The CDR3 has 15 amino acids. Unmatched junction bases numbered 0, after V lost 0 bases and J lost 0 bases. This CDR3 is CAISESGGSTDTQYF. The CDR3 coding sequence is TGTGCCATCAGTGAGTCAGGGGGCAGCACAGATACGCAGTATTTT.

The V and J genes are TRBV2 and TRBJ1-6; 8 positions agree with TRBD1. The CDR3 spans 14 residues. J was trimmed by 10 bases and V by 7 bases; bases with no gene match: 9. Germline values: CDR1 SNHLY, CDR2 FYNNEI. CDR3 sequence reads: CASTETGVLSPLHF. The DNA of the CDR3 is TGTGCCAGCACGGAGACAGGGGTTTTGTCACCCCTCCACTTT. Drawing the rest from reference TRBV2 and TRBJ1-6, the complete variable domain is EPEVTQTPSHQVTQMGQEVILRCVPISNHLYFYWYRQILGQKVEFLVSFYNNEISEKSEIFDDQFSVERPDGSNFTLKIRSTKLEDSAMYFCASTETGVLSPLHFGNGTRLTVT.

For the CDR3, the DNA is TGTGCCAGCAGCCATCGGAGAGAGACAGGGAAGAACACTGAAGCTTTCTTT. Its translation is CASSHRRETGKNTEAFF. The genes are TRBV7-9 and TRBJ1-1; 7 positions agree with TRBD1. CDR3 length: 17 residues. Looked up from germline, CDR1 is SEHNR and CDR2 is FQNEAQ (reference sequence). V lost 5 bases and J lost 1; bases outside the gene matches: 13.

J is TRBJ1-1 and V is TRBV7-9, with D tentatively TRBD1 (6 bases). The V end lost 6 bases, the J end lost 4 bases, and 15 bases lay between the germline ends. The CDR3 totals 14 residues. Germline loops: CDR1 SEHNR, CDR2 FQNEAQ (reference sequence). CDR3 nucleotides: TGTGCCAGCAGGGATACAGGGATTCCCACTGAAGCTTTCTTT. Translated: CASRDTGIPTEAFF.

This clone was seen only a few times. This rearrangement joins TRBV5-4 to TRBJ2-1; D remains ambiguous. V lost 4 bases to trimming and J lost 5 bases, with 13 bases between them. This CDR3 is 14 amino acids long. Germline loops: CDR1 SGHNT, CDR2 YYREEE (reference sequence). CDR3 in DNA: TGTGCCAGCAGCCCGATTATAGGAGACAATGAGCAGTTCTTC. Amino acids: CASSPIIGDNEQFF.

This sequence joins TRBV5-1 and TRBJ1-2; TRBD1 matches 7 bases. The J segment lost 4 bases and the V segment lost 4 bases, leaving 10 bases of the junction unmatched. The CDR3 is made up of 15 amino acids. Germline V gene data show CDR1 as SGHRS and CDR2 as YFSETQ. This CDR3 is CASSPDRDSGYGYTF. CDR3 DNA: TGCGCCAGCAGCCCAGACCGGGACAGCGGCTATGGCTACACCTTC.

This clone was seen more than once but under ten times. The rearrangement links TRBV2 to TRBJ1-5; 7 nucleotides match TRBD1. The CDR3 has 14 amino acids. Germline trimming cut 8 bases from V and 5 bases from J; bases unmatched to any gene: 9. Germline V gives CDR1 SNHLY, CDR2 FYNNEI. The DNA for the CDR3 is TGTGCCAGCCGAAACAGGGGAATGGATCAGCCCCAGCATTTT. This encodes CASRNRGMDQPQHF. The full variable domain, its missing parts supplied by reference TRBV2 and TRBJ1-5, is EPEVTQTPSHQVTQMGQEVILRCVPISNHLYFYWYRQILGQKVEFLVSFYNNEISEKSEIFDDQFSVERPDGSNFTLKIRSTKLEDSAMYFCASRNRGMDQPQHFGDGTRLSIL.

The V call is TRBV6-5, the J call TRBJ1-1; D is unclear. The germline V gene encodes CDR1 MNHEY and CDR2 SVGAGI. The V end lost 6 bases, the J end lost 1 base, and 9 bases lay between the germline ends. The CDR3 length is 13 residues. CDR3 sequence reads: CASSLLENTEAFF. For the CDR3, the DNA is TGTGCCAGCAGCCTACTCGAGAACACTGAAGCTTTCTTT.

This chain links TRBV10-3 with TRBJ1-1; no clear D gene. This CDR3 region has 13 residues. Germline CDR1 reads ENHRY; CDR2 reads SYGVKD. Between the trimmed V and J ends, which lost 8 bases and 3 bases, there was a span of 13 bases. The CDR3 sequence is CAIADSAHTEAFF. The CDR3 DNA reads TGTGCCATCGCCGACTCGGCCCACACTGAAGCTTTCTTT.

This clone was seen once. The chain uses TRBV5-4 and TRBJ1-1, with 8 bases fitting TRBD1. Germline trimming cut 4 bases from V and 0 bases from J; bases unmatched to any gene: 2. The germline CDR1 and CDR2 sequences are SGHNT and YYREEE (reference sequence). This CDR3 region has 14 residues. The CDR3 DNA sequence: TGTGCCAGCAGCACGGGACAGGTGAACACTGAAGCTTTCTTT. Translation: CASSTGQVNTEAFF. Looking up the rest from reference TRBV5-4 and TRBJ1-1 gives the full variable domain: ETGVTQSPTHLIKTRGQQVTLRCSSQSGHNTVSWYQQALGQGPQFIFQYYREEENGRGNFPPRFSGLQFPNYSSELNVNALELDDSALYLCASSTGQVNTEAFFGQGTRLTVV.

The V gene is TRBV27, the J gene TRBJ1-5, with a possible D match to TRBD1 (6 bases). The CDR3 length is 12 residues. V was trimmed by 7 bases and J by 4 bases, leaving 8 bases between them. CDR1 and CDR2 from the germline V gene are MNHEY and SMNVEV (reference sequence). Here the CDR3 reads CASKQGNQPQHF. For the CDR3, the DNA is TGTGCCAGCAAGCAGGGGAATCAGCCCCAGCATTTT.

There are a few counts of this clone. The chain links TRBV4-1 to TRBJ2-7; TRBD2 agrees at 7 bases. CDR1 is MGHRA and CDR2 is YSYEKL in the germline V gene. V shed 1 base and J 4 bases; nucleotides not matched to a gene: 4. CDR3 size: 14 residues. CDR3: CASSQAAGPYEQYF. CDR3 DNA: TGCGCCAGCAGCCAAGCAGCGGGACCTTACGAGCAGTACTTC.

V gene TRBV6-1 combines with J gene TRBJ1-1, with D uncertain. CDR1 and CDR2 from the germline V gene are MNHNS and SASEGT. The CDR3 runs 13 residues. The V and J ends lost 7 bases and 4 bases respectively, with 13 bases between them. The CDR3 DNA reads TGTGCCAGCACCCTGGGCACGGCCACTGAAGCTTTCTTT. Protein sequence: CASTLGTATEAFF.

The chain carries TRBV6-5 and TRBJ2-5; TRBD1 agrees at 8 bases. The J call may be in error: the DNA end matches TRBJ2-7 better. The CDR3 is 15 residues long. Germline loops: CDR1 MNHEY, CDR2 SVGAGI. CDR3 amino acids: CASSYLQGGPSEQYF. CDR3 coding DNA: TGTGCCAGCAGTTACCTACAGGGGGGTCCTTCCGAGCAGTACTTC.